Listed below are T cell receptor beta chains from one sample, sequenced in a study of cytomegalovirus exposure and HLA in healthy donors. The assay was immunoSEQ multiplex PCR, and TCRdb's table has in-frame clones only and misses some. The table for this sample gives 180,000 or so clones. The sequenced sample was PBMCs. Source of these receptors: a boy aged 5-17 years in good health and CMV-seronegative. Both conserved end residues are part of each CDR3. Each record gives: D gene, V gene, J gene, CDR3 DNA, CDR3 protein. D genes are given only for firm matches.

d_call: NA
v_call: TRBV10-1
j_call: TRBJ2-3
cdr3_nt: TGCGCCAGCAGTGAGTCGATCTCCACGGGGGACCGTAGCACAGATACGCAGTATTTT
cdr3_aa: CASSESISTGDRSTDTQYF

d_call: TRBD1
v_call: TRBV5-1
j_call: TRBJ1-1
cdr3_nt: TGCGCCAGCAGCTTAGGACAGGGGAGGACTGAAGCTTTCTTT
cdr3_aa: CASSLGQGRTEAFF

d_call: TRBD1
v_call: TRBV10-2
j_call: TRBJ2-1
cdr3_nt: TGCGCCAGCAAGGAGTCGGGACAGGGGGGTTACAATGAGCAGTTCTTC
cdr3_aa: CASKESGQGGYNEQFF

d_call: NA
v_call: TRBV4-3
j_call: TRBJ1-1
cdr3_nt: TGCGCCAGCAGCCAAGCTCACGTTAACATGAACACTGAAGCTTTCTTT
cdr3_aa: CASSQAHVNMNTEAFF

d_call: TRBD1
v_call: TRBV18
j_call: TRBJ1-1
cdr3_nt: TGTGCCAGCTCACCACTCCACAGGGGTGGGGACACTAAAGCTTTCTTT
cdr3_aa: CASSPLHRGGDTKAFF

d_call: NA
v_call: TRBV9
j_call: TRBJ2-5
cdr3_nt: TGTGCCAGCAGCGTAGCGGCGGGGACTGAGACCCAGTACTTC
cdr3_aa: CASSVAAGTETQYF

d_call: NA
v_call: TRBV6-5
j_call: TRBJ2-3
cdr3_nt: TGTGCCAGCACCCAGACAGGTTCCACAGATACGCAGTATTTT
cdr3_aa: CASTQTGSTDTQYF

d_call: NA
v_call: TRBV27
j_call: TRBJ2-1
cdr3_nt: TGTGCCAGCAGTTTATCGGCACTAGCTTCCTACAATGAGCAGTTCTTC
cdr3_aa: CASSLSALASYNEQFF

d_call: TRBD1
v_call: TRBV11-2
j_call: TRBJ2-7
cdr3_nt: TGTGCCAGCAGCTTTAGCAATTCCCGGACAGGGGGTTACGAGCAGTACTTC
cdr3_aa: CASSFSNSRTGGYEQYF

d_call: TRBD2
v_call: TRBV15
j_call: TRBJ2-1
cdr3_nt: TGTGCCACCAGCAGAGACCGGGGGGACGAGCAGTTCTTC
cdr3_aa: CATSRDRGDEQFF

d_call: TRBD1
v_call: TRBV7-2
j_call: TRBJ1-3
cdr3_nt: TGTGCCAGCAGCCATCCTACAGGGGTCCAACCCTCTGGAAACACCATATATTTT
cdr3_aa: CASSHPTGVQPSGNTIYF

d_call: TRBD2
v_call: TRBV4-2
j_call: TRBJ2-1
cdr3_nt: TGTGCCAGCAGCCCCACGGGGGGCTACAATGAGCAGTTCTTC
cdr3_aa: CASSPTGGYNEQFF

d_call: NA
v_call: TRBV7-9
j_call: TRBJ2-1
cdr3_nt: TGTGCCAGCAGCTTAGTCCCCGGGTTCGGGGAGCAGTTCTTC
cdr3_aa: CASSLVPGFGEQFF

d_call: TRBD1
v_call: TRBV4-3
j_call: TRBJ2-7
cdr3_nt: TGCGCCAGCAGCATATCGACAGGGGATGGCGAGCAGTACTTC
cdr3_aa: CASSISTGDGEQYF

d_call: TRBD1
v_call: TRBV5-1
j_call: TRBJ2-1
cdr3_nt: TGCGCCAGCAGCCCCCTGGCAGGGGGCAATGAGCAGTTCTTC
cdr3_aa: CASSPLAGGNEQFF

d_call: NA
v_call: TRBV7-3
j_call: TRBJ2-1
cdr3_nt: TGTGCCAGCAGCTTAATAGCAGGGGACAATGAGCAGTTCTTC
cdr3_aa: CASSLIAGDNEQFF

d_call: TRBD1
v_call: TRBV15
j_call: TRBJ1-5
cdr3_nt: TGTGCCACCAGCAGAGATGAGGGACAGGGGCAGCCCCAGCATTTT
cdr3_aa: CATSRDEGQGQPQHF

d_call: TRBD1
v_call: TRBV7-9
j_call: TRBJ1-2
cdr3_nt: TGTGCCAGCAGCCCTCCGGACAGGATGAACTATGGCTACACCTTC
cdr3_aa: CASSPPDRMNYGYTF

d_call: NA
v_call: TRBV15
j_call: TRBJ1-5
cdr3_nt: TGTGCCACCAGCCTAGACGGTGGGAATCAGCCCCAGCATTTT
cdr3_aa: CATSLDGGNQPQHF

d_call: NA
v_call: TRBV29-1
j_call: TRBJ1-1
cdr3_nt: TGCAGCGTGCACAGGGATCGGGGCACTGAAGCTTTCTTT
cdr3_aa: CSVHRDRGTEAFF

d_call: NA
v_call: TRBV7-3
j_call: TRBJ1-1
cdr3_nt: TGTGCCAGCAGCTTAATAGGGGTCACTGAAGCTTTCTTT
cdr3_aa: CASSLIGVTEAFF

d_call: NA
v_call: TRBV21-1
j_call: TRBJ2-3
cdr3_nt: TGTGCCAGCAGCAAAGGGTGGTTGGCGGGGGGGCCGGGAGATACGCAGTATTTT
cdr3_aa: CASSKGWLAGGPGDTQYF

d_call: TRBD1
v_call: TRBV28
j_call: TRBJ1-1
cdr3_nt: TGTGCCAGCAGTCCCACAGGGGAGAACACTGAAGCTTTCTTT
cdr3_aa: CASSPTGENTEAFF

d_call: NA
v_call: TRBV6-5
j_call: TRBJ1-1
cdr3_nt: TGTGCCAGCAGTCCGGGAGGGGGTAGAGGCACTGAAGCTTTCTTT
cdr3_aa: CASSPGGGRGTEAFF

d_call: TRBD1
v_call: TRBV5-4
j_call: TRBJ1-4
cdr3_nt: TGTGCCAGCAGCTTGGCTGGACAGGGGATGAACGAAAAACTGTTTTTT
cdr3_aa: CASSLAGQGMNEKLFF

d_call: TRBD1
v_call: TRBV5-1
j_call: TRBJ2-3
cdr3_nt: TGCGCCAGCAGCTTAGGCCAGGGGGCAACAGATACGCAGTATTTT
cdr3_aa: CASSLGQGATDTQYF

d_call: TRBD1
v_call: TRBV19
j_call: TRBJ1-4
cdr3_nt: TGTGCCAGTAGGCTGACAGGGGGGAATGAAAAACTGTTTTTT
cdr3_aa: CASRLTGGNEKLFF

d_call: NA
v_call: TRBV19
j_call: TRBJ1-2
cdr3_nt: TGTGCCAGTAGTCCACAGGGTTACTATGGCTACACCTTC
cdr3_aa: CASSPQGYYGYTF

d_call: TRBD1
v_call: TRBV6-1
j_call: TRBJ2-6
cdr3_nt: TGTGCCAGCAGTGGAGGACAGGGGCTGGGAGGGGCCAACGTCCTGACTTTC
cdr3_aa: CASSGGQGLGGANVLTF

d_call: TRBD2
v_call: TRBV27
j_call: TRBJ2-1
cdr3_nt: TGTGCCAGCAGTAGCGGGGGGGTGTACAATGAGCAGTTCTTC
cdr3_aa: CASSSGGVYNEQFF

d_call: TRBD1
v_call: TRBV18
j_call: TRBJ2-1
cdr3_nt: TGTGCCAGCTCACCGAAAGGCAGGGGGCTTGATGAGCAGTTCTTC
cdr3_aa: CASSPKGRGLDEQFF

d_call: TRBD1
v_call: TRBV6-5
j_call: TRBJ1-1
cdr3_nt: TGTGCCAGCATGATCCTAGGGGGCGCGGTTTTCTTT
cdr3_aa: CASMILGGAVFF

d_call: NA
v_call: TRBV7-9
j_call: TRBJ1-1
cdr3_nt: TGTGCCAGCAGCTTAGGGACTCGTCACAGGGAGAGTACTGAAGCTTTCTTT
cdr3_aa: CASSLGTRHRESTEAFF

d_call: NA
v_call: TRBV5-1
j_call: TRBJ1-4
cdr3_nt: TGCGCCAGCAGCCCGGGCCCCGGTGGGAGTGAAAAACTGTTTTTT
cdr3_aa: CASSPGPGGSEKLFF

d_call: TRBD1
v_call: TRBV9
j_call: TRBJ1-2
cdr3_nt: TGTGCCAGCAGCGTAGACGGGAGGACAGGGAAGAATGGCTACACCTTC
cdr3_aa: CASSVDGRTGKNGYTF

d_call: NA
v_call: TRBV5-1
j_call: TRBJ2-7
cdr3_nt: TGCGCCAGCAGAGCCCCTGTTAGCCTGGGACAAGTAGACGAGCAGTACTTC
cdr3_aa: CASRAPVSLGQVDEQYF